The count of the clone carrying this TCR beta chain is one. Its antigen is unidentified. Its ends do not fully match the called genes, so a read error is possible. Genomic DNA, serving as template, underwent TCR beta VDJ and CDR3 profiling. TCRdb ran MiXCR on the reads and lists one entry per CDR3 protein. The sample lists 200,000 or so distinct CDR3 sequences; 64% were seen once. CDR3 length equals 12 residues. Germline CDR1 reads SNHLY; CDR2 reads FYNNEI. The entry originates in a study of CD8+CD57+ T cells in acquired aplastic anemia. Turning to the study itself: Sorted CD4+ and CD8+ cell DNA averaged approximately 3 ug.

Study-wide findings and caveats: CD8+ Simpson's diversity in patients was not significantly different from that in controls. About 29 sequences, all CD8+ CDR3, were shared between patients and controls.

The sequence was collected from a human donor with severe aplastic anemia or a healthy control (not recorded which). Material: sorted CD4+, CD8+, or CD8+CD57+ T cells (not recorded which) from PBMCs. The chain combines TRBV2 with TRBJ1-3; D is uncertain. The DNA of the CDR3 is TGTGCCAGCAGTGAGGCTGGAAACACCGTATATTTT. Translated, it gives CASSEAGNTVYF.